Listed below are T cell receptor beta chains from one sample, sequenced in a study of blood T cell repertoires in COVID-19. Method: immunoSEQ multiplex PCR; TCRdb's copy keeps in-frame clones and lacks some. The profile shows about 120,000 clones, 60% to 85% of them singletons. Sequencing was done on a sample of peripheral blood. Receptors originate from a man aged 65 to 79 with acute or convalescent COVID-19. Each CDR3 is given with its conserved first and last residue. The order of the fields is clone size, J gene, D gene, V gene, CDR3 protein, CDR3 DNA. The D gene is left open where the match is weak. A row's size may be missing; if present it is once, few, many or a size class.

many TRBJ1-4 TRBD1 TRBV4-2 CASSYAQGVNEKLFF TGTGCCAGCAGCTACGCTCAGGGGGTTAATGAAAAACTGTTTTTT
once TRBJ1-1 TRBD1 TRBV11-2 CASSMATGTGAFF TGTGCCAGCAGCATGGCTACCGGGACAGGAGCTTTCTTT
NA TRBJ1-5 NA TRBV28 CASSLGQGYQPQHF TGTGCCAGCAGTTTGGGGCAGGGGTACCAGCCCCAGCATTTT
NA TRBJ1-6 NA TRBV28 CASRPGESNPLHF TGTGCCAGCAGGCCCGGGGAATCAAACCCCCTCCACTTT
NA TRBJ2-1 TRBD2 TRBV9 CASSVGLAGPGNEQFF TGTGCCAGCAGCGTAGGCCTAGCGGGGCCTGGGAATGAGCAGTTCTTC
NA TRBJ1-6 TRBD1 TRBV5-1 CASSTSGTGGHNSPLHF TGCGCCAGCAGTACATCAGGGACAGGGGGCCATAATTCACCCCTCCACTTT
NA TRBJ2-7 TRBD2 TRBV28 CASETSEPYEQYF TGTGCCAGCGAGACTAGCGAGCCTTACGAGCAGTACTTC
NA TRBJ1-1 NA TRBV2 CASSEAAGMNTEAFF TGTGCCAGCAGTGAAGCGGCAGGTATGAACACTGAAGCTTTCTTT
NA TRBJ1-2 NA TRBV2 CASSEQGDHGYTF TGTGCCAGCAGTGAACAGGGTGATCATGGCTACACCTTC
NA TRBJ2-7 TRBD2 TRBV4-1 CASSQSGGRPQEQYF TGCGCCAGCAGCCAGAGCGGGGGGCGGCCTCAGGAGCAGTACTTC
few TRBJ1-5 NA TRBV19 CASSPNRGTQHF TGTGCCAGTAGTCCAAATCGGGGTACCCAGCATTTT
NA TRBJ2-7 NA TRBV18 CASSPPIVSRSKQYF TGTGCCAGCTCACCCCCCATAGTTTCGAGGTCGAAGCAGTACTTC
NA TRBJ1-4 TRBD1 TRBV3-1/TRBV3-2 CASSRRTGTNEKLFF TGTGCCAGCAGCCGTCGGACAGGAACTAATGAAAAACTGTTTTTT
NA TRBJ1-2 TRBD1 TRBV7-2 CASSPGTGGLVSYTF TGTGCCAGCAGTCCCGGGACAGGGGGCTTGGTGAGCTACACCTTC
NA TRBJ2-2 TRBD1 TRBV10-3 CAISDRTGDTGELFF TGTGCCATCAGCGACAGGACAGGGGACACCGGGGAGCTGTTTTTT
NA TRBJ1-1 NA TRBV5-1 CASSPRGLGWGNTEAFF TGCGCCAGCAGCCCCCGGGGATTGGGGTGGGGGAACACTGAAGCTTTCTTT
once TRBJ1-5 NA TRBV4-2 CASSQDWPNLPQHF TGTGCCAGCAGCCAAGATTGGCCGAATTTGCCCCAGCATTTT
NA TRBJ2-7 TRBD1 TRBV27 CASSLGTGGTYEQYF TGTGCCAGCAGTTTAGGGACAGGGGGAACCTACGAGCAGTACTTC
NA TRBJ1-2 NA TRBV25-1 CASSGTSIGSGYTF TGTGCCAGCAGCGGGACATCAATAGGATCCGGCTACACCTTC
NA TRBJ1-3 NA TRBV7-2 CASSSQSGGSGNTIYF TGTGCCAGCAGCTCCCAGTCCGGCGGCTCTGGAAACACCATATATTTT
NA TRBJ2-2 TRBD2 TRBV28 CASSSGAGYTGELFF TGTGCCAGCAGTTCAGGAGCGGGATACACCGGGGAGCTGTTTTTT
NA TRBJ1-5 NA TRBV28 CASTVQGIQPQHF TGTGCCAGCACCGTACAGGGTATTCAGCCCCAGCATTTT
NA TRBJ1-6 NA TRBV28 CASSWQGGSPLHF TGTGCCAGCAGTTGGCAGGGAGGTTCACCCCTCCACTTT
NA TRBJ2-7 NA TRBV18 CASSPRGVSYEQYF TGTGCCAGCTCACCACGCGGCGTTTCCTACGAGCAGTACTTC
once TRBJ1-1 NA TRBV7-2 CASSAMNTEAFF TGTGCCAGCAGCGCGATGAACACTGAAGCTTTCTTT
NA TRBJ2-7 TRBD2 TRBV5-1 CASSPGGSQPYEQYF TGCGCCAGCAGCCCGGGGGGGTCTCAGCCCTACGAGCAGTACTTC
few TRBJ1-3 NA TRBV12-3/TRBV12-4 CASTRSPGNTIYF TGTGCCAGCACGCGTTCTCCTGGAAACACCATATATTTT
NA TRBJ2-1 TRBD2 TRBV19 CASSIDLASGSSYNEQFF TGTGCCAGTAGTATAGATCTGGCTAGCGGAAGCTCCTACAATGAGCAGTTCTTC
NA TRBJ2-3 NA TRBV2 CASKRGGRTDTQYF TGTGCCAGCAAGAGGGGAGGTCGCACAGATACGCAGTATTTT
few TRBJ1-2 NA TRBV9 CASSVGVGAAYGYTF TGTGCCAGCAGCGTAGGGGTAGGGGCGGCCTATGGCTACACCTTC
few TRBJ1-6 TRBD1 TRBV9 CASSPGTGTDTLHF TGTGCCAGCAGCCCAGGGACAGGGACCGACACCCTCCACTTT
few TRBJ1-1 NA TRBV5-1 CASSFAGPHTEAFF TGCGCCAGCAGCTTCGCGGGTCCTCACACTGAAGCTTTCTTT
NA TRBJ1-5 NA TRBV5-1 CASDEEAQLNQPQHF TGCGCCAGCGACGAGGAGGCCCAGTTGAATCAGCCCCAGCATTTT
NA TRBJ2-7 NA TRBV19 CASSTGLLPYEQYF TGTGCCAGTAGTACAGGGTTACTACCCTACGAGCAGTACTTC
few TRBJ1-2 NA TRBV6-4 CASSPGRGIYGYTF TGTGCCAGCAGCCCGGGCCGAGGGATCTATGGCTACACCTTC
NA TRBJ1-6 TRBD1 TRBV9 CASSSSGTDNSPLHF TGTGCCAGCAGCTCTTCCGGGACAGATAATTCACCCCTCCACTTT
NA TRBJ2-3 TRBD2 TRBV28 CATTGGEGGTDTQYF TGTGCCACCACGGGGGGGGAGGGTGGCACAGATACGCAGTATTTT
once TRBJ1-1 NA TRBV7-7 CASSLTQGSEAFF TGTGCCAGCAGCTTAACCCAGGGGAGTGAAGCTTTCTTT
NA TRBJ1-1 NA TRBV7-3 CASSPGRGTEAFF TGTGCCAGCAGCCCAGGGCGCGGCACTGAAGCTTTCTTT
many TRBJ1-6 NA TRBV20-1 CSAQGPPLHF TGCAGTGCTCAGGGTCCGCCCCTCCACTTT
few TRBJ1-2 NA TRBV3-1/TRBV3-2 CASSQTPWEKGYTF TGTGCCAGCAGCCAAACTCCGTGGGAGAAGGGCTACACCTTC
NA TRBJ1-2 TRBD1 TRBV18 CASSWDSGSYGYTF TGTGCCAGCTCCTGGGACAGCGGATCCTATGGCTACACCTTC
NA TRBJ2-3 TRBD1 TRBV9 CASSPRRTGSDTQYF TGTGCCAGCAGCCCCCGGAGGACAGGGAGTGATACGCAGTATTTT
NA TRBJ1-5 NA TRBV10-3 CAISEVSSNQPQHF TGTGCCATCAGTGAGGTTTCTTCTAATCAGCCCCAGCATTTT